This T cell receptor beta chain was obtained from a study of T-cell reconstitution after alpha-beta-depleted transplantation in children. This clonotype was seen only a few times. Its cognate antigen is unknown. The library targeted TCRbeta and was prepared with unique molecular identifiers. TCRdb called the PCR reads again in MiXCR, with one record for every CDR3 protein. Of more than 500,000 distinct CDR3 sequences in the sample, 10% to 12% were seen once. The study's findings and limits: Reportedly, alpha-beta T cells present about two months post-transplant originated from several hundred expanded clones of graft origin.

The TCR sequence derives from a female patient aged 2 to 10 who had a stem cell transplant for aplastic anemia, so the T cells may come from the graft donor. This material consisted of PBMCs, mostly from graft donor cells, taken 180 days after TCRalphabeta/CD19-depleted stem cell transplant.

The CDR3, as DNA: TGCGCCAGCAGCCGAGACAGTAAGCGCCAGTACTTC. Its translation: CASSRDSKRQYF. The chain carries TRBV4-3 and TRBJ2-5, with D perhaps TRBD1 (5 bases). The CDR3 runs 12 residues. CDR1 LGHNA and CDR2 YSLEER come from the germline V gene. V was trimmed by 4 bases and J by 10 bases, leaving 13 bases between them.